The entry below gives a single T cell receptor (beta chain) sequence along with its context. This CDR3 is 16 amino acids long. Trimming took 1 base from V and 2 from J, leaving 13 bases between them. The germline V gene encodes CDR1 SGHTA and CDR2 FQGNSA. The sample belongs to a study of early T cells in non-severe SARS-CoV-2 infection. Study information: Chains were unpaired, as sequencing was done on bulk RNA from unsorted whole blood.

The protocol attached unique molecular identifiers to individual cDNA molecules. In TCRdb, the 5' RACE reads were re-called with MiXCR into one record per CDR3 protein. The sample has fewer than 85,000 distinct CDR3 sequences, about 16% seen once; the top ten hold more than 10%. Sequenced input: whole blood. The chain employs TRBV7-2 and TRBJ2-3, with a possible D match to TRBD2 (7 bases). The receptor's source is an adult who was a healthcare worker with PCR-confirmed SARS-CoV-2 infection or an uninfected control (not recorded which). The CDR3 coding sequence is TGTGCCAGCAGCTTAGATGGGGGGGGCTTCACAGATACGCAGTATTTT. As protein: CASSLDGGGFTDTQYF.